This T cell receptor beta chain is from a study of blood T cell repertoires in COVID-19. About the research overall: T cells, B-cell-depleted T cells, or PBMCs supplied cDNA or gDNA.

The protocol was immunoSEQ multiplex PCR, while the TCRdb copy is restricted to in-frame clones and leaves out a portion. The sample records 200,000 to 250,000 clones, roughly 91% being singletons. V was clipped by 5 bases and J by 5 bases; unmatched bases: 4. The CDR3 spans 13 residues. Germline CDR1 reads SEHNR; CDR2 reads FQNEAQ (reference sequence). Individuals drawn from under 30 US areas were roughly 18 to 89 years old. Cohorts were assigned according to the clinical history that participants reported. This chain uses TRBV7-9 with TRBJ1-2, with 8 bases that match TRBD1. The TCR comes from a woman aged 30 to 39 who had recovered from COVID-19. Sample: PBMCs or T cells enriched from blood (not recorded which). The CDR3 loop is CASSHGQGYGYTF. CDR3 sequence (DNA): TGTGCCAGCAGCCACGGACAGGGATATGGCTACACCTTC.